The sequence of this TCR beta chain was determined in a study of T cells in tuberculosis (dated by TCRdb to 2016 to 2019). Context from the whole study: To characterize T cells specific for the mycobacterial lipid antigen glucose monomycolate (GMM), the study used CD1B tetramers together with high-throughput TCR immunosequencing. With 9 to 11 people per group, a South African clinical cohort compared IGRA-negative adolescents, IGRA-positive adolescents with latent tuberculosis, and adults with active tuberculosis. PBMC from active tuberculosis patients were archived either before standard anti-tuberculosis treatment began or within 7 days of the start of that treatment.

Based on the germline V gene (reference sequence), the CDR1 and CDR2 sequences are SEHNR and FQNEAQ. The CDR3 contains 18 residues, cysteine and phenylalanine counted. Only the CDR3 region is kept as DNA, spanning 54 bases read in frame from base 1. V is cut by 5 bases and J by 7 bases, and the space between the germline ends is 27 bases. In light of the paper, this sample's time point label describes: new active TB diagnosis, blood taken before or within 7 days of starting treatment. The active tuberculosis patients were newly diagnosed, HIV-seronegative South African adults aged 18 years or older. Confirmation of active tuberculosis was obtained by positive sputum smear microscopy and/or positive M. tuberculosis culture. Immunosequencing was performed on unsorted cryopreserved PBMC, with some 100,000 T cells per clinical donor covered on average. Results the study describes overall, beyond this receptor: Clinical samples were chosen by availability of cryopreserved specimens, and active tuberculosis cases were adults while controls were adolescents. Smaller NN-distances were partly driven by shorter CDR3-alpha lengths in active tuberculosis patients, and statistical significance was not reached for the TCR-beta difference. Using GEM motif frequencies, a classifier achieved about 70% accuracy, whereas a classifier built on the diverse GMM-specific repertoire got to roughly 90% accuracy (AUROC 0.90). Smaller mean NN-distances to GMM-specific TCRs were observed in active tuberculosis TCR-alpha repertoires than in IGRA-negative controls, suggesting clonal expansion of GMM-specific TCRs.

A word on this clone: Its antigen has not been determined. Nothing much larger sits one base from this clone, and base qualities are not available.

The immunoSEQ multiplex PCR assay was used to generate TCR libraries, with TCR-beta and/or TCR-alpha/delta assays applied to each sample. The amplified TCR libraries were sequenced on the Illumina high-throughput platform. For the original study's pipeline: Clustering and dimensionality reduction relied on pairwise TCRdist distances among GMM-specific receptors from T cells that were either sorted ex vivo or expanded in vitro. Each clinical repertoire received a mean NN-distance score, defined as the average TCRdist to the nearest 10% of tetramer-positive reference sequences. GEM TCR motif frequency was calculated as the fraction of unique TCRs that matched known GEM sequences in V/J usage and CDR3 length. Active tuberculosis was classified by linear discriminant analysis with leave-one-out cross-validation, implemented in scikit-learn. Held by TCRdb, this immuneACCESS table contains in-frame sequences only and omits some clones. Under half of the omission traces to an unresolved V gene where checked; the cause of the rest is unknown. V, J and clone size are taken as reported in that table, and D and trimming were inferred from the DNA itself. In all, the sample holds under 35,000 clones, and about 91% of those were seen once. In total, the top ten clones hold roughly 7% of the sample.

The receptor chain draws on TRBV7-9 and TRBJ2-1, with no D gene named confidently. This sequence was found in an adult with tuberculosis. Some clones in this sample may be carry-over from other donors' samples. Material: PBMCs, obtained at tuberculosis diagnosis. CDR3 region: CASSRLLIGDSRRNEQFF. The nucleotide sequence reads TGTGCCAGCAGCCGGCTGTTAATTGGAGACTCACGAAGAAATGAGCAGTTCTTC.